A selection of T cell receptor beta chains follows, all from one sample in a study of CD8 T cells in Susac syndrome. In TCRdb, the immunoSEQ multiplex PCR reads were re-called with MiXCR into one record per CDR3 protein. The table records 200,000 or so distinct CDR3 sequences, around 95% of them present only once. The sequencing sample was made of CD4+ T cells from PBMCs. Source of these receptors: a human donor with Susac syndrome. CDR3s include the opening cysteine and the closing phenylalanine or tryptophan. The D gene is left open where the match is weak. Size tells how often a clone was seen (once, few, many) or the class of an expanded clone, and some rows leave it out.

>.|TRBJ2-5|.|TRBV7-8
TGTGCCAGCAGCTTGCGGGGGCTGAAAGAGACCCAGTACTTC
CASSLRGLKETQYF
>.|TRBJ1-3|TRBD1|TRBV30
TGTGCCTGGACAACGGGACAGGGGATGTCTGGAAACACCATATATTTT
CAWTTGQGMSGNTIYF
>.|TRBJ2-7|TRBD2|TRBV7-2
TGTGCCAGCAGACTCAGCGGGGGCCTTTCCTACGAGCAGTACTTC
CASRLSGGLSYEQYF
>.|TRBJ1-2|TRBD1|TRBV7-2
TGTGCCAGCAGCTTAGATTGGCCAGGGGGCTATGGCTACACCTTC
CASSLDWPGGYGYTF
>.|TRBJ1-5|.|TRBV12-3/TRBV12-4
TGTGCCAGCACCAATTGGGACCCGTTACTTAGCAATCAGCCCCAGCATTTT
CASTNWDPLLSNQPQHF
>.|TRBJ1-2|.|TRBV20-1
TGCAGTGCTAGTCGGCAGGGGAGCAGGTTCCCGGAGGGCTACACCTTC
CSASRQGSRFPEGYTF
>.|TRBJ2-7|TRBD2|TRBV12-3/TRBV12-4
TGTGCCAGCAGGCCCTCGGCAGCGGGAACCTACGAGCAGTACTTC
CASRPSAAGTYEQYF
>few|TRBJ2-3|.|TRBV7-3
TGTGCCAGCAGCTTAGACCGGGATACGCAGTATTTT
CASSLDRDTQYF
>.|TRBJ1-4|TRBD1|TRBV9
TGTGCCAGCAGCCCCCAGGGGGACTCGCGAGAAAAACTGTTTTTT
CASSPQGDSREKLFF
>once|TRBJ1-2|.|TRBV5-1
TGCGCCAGCAGCTTGGCCCCGGGACAAGGCTACACCTTC
CASSLAPGQGYTF
>few|TRBJ1-5|.|TRBV6-5
TGTGCCAGCAGTTACTCTAGCAATCAGCCCCAGCATTTT
CASSYSSNQPQHF
>.|TRBJ2-2|TRBD2|TRBV2
TGTGCCAGCAGTGAACTCGGGGGGGGCCTTGTTACCGGGGAGCTGTTTTTT
CASSELGGGLVTGELFF
>.|TRBJ1-2|.|TRBV21-1
TGTGCCAGCAGCAAACTGGACAGCTATGGCTACACCTTC
CASSKLDSYGYTF
>once|TRBJ2-7|.|TRBV14
TGTGCCAGCAGCCCTCACTTGACCCTACATTCCTACGAGCAGTACTTC
CASSPHLTLHSYEQYF
>.|TRBJ2-7|.|TRBV7-2
TGTGCCAGCAGCTTAAGGGAAAGTGGACCCCCCTGGGAGCAGTACTTC
CASSLRESGPPWEQYF
>.|TRBJ1-2|.|TRBV12-3/TRBV12-4
TGTGCCAGCAGTTTATTAAATCGGAAGGGAGGCGGTGGCTACACCTTC
CASSLLNRKGGGGYTF
>.|TRBJ1-1|TRBD1|TRBV30
TGTGCCTGGGGGGCTGGACAGGGTTCTATTGGAGCTTTCTTT
CAWGAGQGSIGAFF
>.|TRBJ1-4|.|TRBV6-1
TGTGCCAGCAAAACCCCGCCTAATGAAAAACTGTTTTTT
CASKTPPNEKLFF
>.|TRBJ2-1|TRBD1|TRBV24-1
TGTGCCACCAGCGATCCGGGACAGGGTTCCTACAATGAGCAGTTCTTC
CATSDPGQGSYNEQFF
>.|TRBJ1-5|.|TRBV5-6
TGTGCCAGCAGCTTGACGGGGTCGGGCAATCAGCCCCAGCATTTT
CASSLTGSGNQPQHF
>once|TRBJ1-2|.|TRBV4-1
TGCGCCAGCAGCCCGCCCCCAGGGAAGAGTGGCTACACCTTC
CASSPPPGKSGYTF
>.|TRBJ2-5|.|TRBV12-3/TRBV12-4
TGTGCCAGCAGTTTGTGGCGTGCCGAGACCCAGTACTTC
CASSLWRAETQYF
>.|TRBJ2-1|.|TRBV29-1
TGCAGCGGGTTTCGGGGGAACTACAATGAGCAGTTCTTC
CSGFRGNYNEQFF
>.|TRBJ2-1|TRBD2|TRBV20-1
TGCAGTGCTAGAGAGGGGCTCTGGGCGGGGGTTATGAATGAGCAGTTCTTC
CSAREGLWAGVMNEQFF
>.|TRBJ2-3|TRBD2|TRBV6-1
TGTGCCAGCAGCCCCGGAAGGAGCGGGGGGGCGACAGATACGCAGTATTTT
CASSPGRSGGATDTQYF
>.|TRBJ2-7|.|TRBV27
TGTGCCAGCAGTTCGACAGTTGTCACCTACGAGCAGTACTTC
CASSSTVVTYEQYF
>.|TRBJ1-2|.|TRBV2
TGTGCCAGCAGTCGGGACCGAAGATTCGAAGGCTACACCTTC
CASSRDRRFEGYTF
>.|TRBJ2-7|TRBD1|TRBV20-1
TGCAGTGCTAGCTCGGACAGGAGCTCCTACGAGCAGTACTTC
CSASSDRSSYEQYF
>.|TRBJ1-4|.|TRBV20-1
TGCAGTGCTAGCCCCCCTACAGGGAATGAAAAACTGTTTTTT
CSASPPTGNEKLFF
>once|TRBJ2-1|TRBD2|TRBV7-8
TGTGCCAGCAGCAAGACTAGCGGGGGGGCCGTGAGCTCCTACAATGAGCAGTTCTTC
CASSKTSGGAVSSYNEQFF
>.|TRBJ2-7|TRBD1|TRBV29-1
TGCAGCTTCTGGGACAGGGCAAACAGCGAGCAGTACTTC
CSFWDRANSEQYF
>.|TRBJ2-4|TRBD1|TRBV27
TGTGCCAGCAGACAAATTTTAGACAGGGGAGCCAAAAACATTCAGTACTTC
CASRQILDRGAKNIQYF
>.|TRBJ2-3|.|TRBV19
TGTGCCAGTAGTCACCCCAGTACCAGCACAGATACGCAGTATTTT
CASSHPSTSTDTQYF
>.|TRBJ1-1|.|TRBV19
TGTGCCAGTAGCCCGAGACTGGCAAGGGGCACTGAAGCTTTCTTT
CASSPRLARGTEAFF
>.|TRBJ2-6|.|TRBV18
TGTGCCAGCTCACCACGGCAGCAGAGCTCTGGGGCCAACGTCCTGACTTTC
CASSPRQQSSGANVLTF
>.|TRBJ1-1|.|TRBV20-1
TGCAGTGCTAGAGTTGGGGAGACTGAAGCTTTCTTT
CSARVGETEAFF
>once|TRBJ1-2|.|TRBV5-1
TGCGCCAGCAGCTTGGGGACACTCGATGGCTACACCTTC
CASSLGTLDGYTF
>.|TRBJ1-3|TRBD1|TRBV7-9
TGTGCCAGCAGCTTGGGACAGGAGTGGAACACCATATATTTT
CASSLGQEWNTIYF
>.|TRBJ2-5|TRBD1|TRBV20-1
TGCAGTGCTAGAGTCGGGGCAGGGGGCGGCCAAGAGACCCAGTACTTC
CSARVGAGGGQETQYF
>once|TRBJ2-7|TRBD2|TRBV20-1
TGCAGTGCTAGAGCTAGCGGGGGATACTACGAGCAGTACTTC
CSARASGGYYEQYF
>once|TRBJ2-5|.|TRBV30
TGTGCCTGGAGTGTTTCCTGGAGTTCTGAGACCCAGTACTTC
CAWSVSWSSETQYF
>.|TRBJ1-5|TRBD1|TRBV29-1
TGCAGCGTTAAACAGGGGATTCATCAGCCCCAGCATTTT
CSVKQGIHQPQHF
>once|TRBJ1-2|TRBD1|TRBV7-8
TGTGCCAGCAGCTTAGAGACAGGGAACTATGGCTACACCTTC
CASSLETGNYGYTF
>.|TRBJ1-2|.|TRBV7-2
TGTGCCAGCAGCCCCCAGACCGACAGGAGACCCGGCACCTTC
CASSPQTDRRPGTF
>.|TRBJ2-7|.|TRBV15
TGTGCCACCAGCAATAACTCGGGACGGATCACCTACGAGCAGTACTTC
CATSNNSGRITYEQYF
>.|TRBJ2-1|.|TRBV9
TGTGCCAGCAGCGTAGCGGGGGGCTTATACAATGAGCAGTTCTTC
CASSVAGGLYNEQFF
>.|TRBJ1-5|.|TRBV12-5
TGTGCTAGTGGTTTGGTCGAGGATGCCGGGAGCAATCAGCCCCAGCATTTT
CASGLVEDAGSNQPQHF